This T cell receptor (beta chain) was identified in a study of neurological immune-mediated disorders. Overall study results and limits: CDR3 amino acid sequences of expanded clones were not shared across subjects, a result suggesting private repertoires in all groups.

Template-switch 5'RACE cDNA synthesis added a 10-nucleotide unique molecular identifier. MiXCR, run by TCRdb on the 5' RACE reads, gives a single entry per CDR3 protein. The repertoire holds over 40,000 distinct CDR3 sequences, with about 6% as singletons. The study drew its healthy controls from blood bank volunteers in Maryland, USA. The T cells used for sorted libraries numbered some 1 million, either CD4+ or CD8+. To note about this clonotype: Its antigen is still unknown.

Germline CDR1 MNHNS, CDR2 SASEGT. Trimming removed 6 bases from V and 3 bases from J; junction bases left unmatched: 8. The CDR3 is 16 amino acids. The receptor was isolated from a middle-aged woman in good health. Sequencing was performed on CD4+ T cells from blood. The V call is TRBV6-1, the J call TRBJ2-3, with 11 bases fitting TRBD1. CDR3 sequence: CASSIRTGGMTDTQYF. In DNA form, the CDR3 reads TGTGCCAGCAGCATCCGGACAGGGGGCATGACAGATACGCAGTATTTT.